Presented here are 7 T cell receptor beta chains from one specimen sequenced in a study of blood T cell repertoires in COVID-19. Libraries were prepared by immunoSEQ multiplex PCR; TCRdb keeps only in-frame clonotypes and omits some of them. The table lists under 150,000 clones, just under 90% of them singletons, with about 4.8% in the top ten. The sequencing sample was made of peripheral blood. The receptors were sampled from a woman in her fifties or sixties with acute or convalescent COVID-19.

The chain employs TRBV20-1 and TRBJ1-2; D may be TRBD1 (6 bases). V lost 3 bases and J 8 bases, leaving 16 bases between the germline ends. CDR1 is DFQATT and CDR2 is SNEGSKA in the germline V gene (reference sequence). The CDR3 loop spans 13 amino acids. CDR3 residues: CSASPAQGDGYTF. CDR3 coding DNA: TGCAGTGCTAGTCCCGCACAGGGCGACGGCTACACCTTC.

The chain carries TRBV6-1 and TRBJ2-5; tentative D call: TRBD2 (6 bases). V shed 3 bases and J shed 4 bases, with 12 bases lying between them. This CDR3 comprises 14 residues. Germline loops: CDR1 MNHNS, CDR2 SASEGT. The CDR3 DNA reads TGTGCCAGCAGTGAGATTCCAGCGGGAGAGACCCAGTACTTC. It translates to CASSEIPAGETQYF.

The V call is TRBV15, the J call TRBJ1-2, with 9 positions matching TRBD1. CDR1 and CDR2 from the germline V gene are LNHNV and YYDKDF (reference sequence). V dropped 0 bases and J dropped 4; count of bases not matched to a gene: 3. The CDR3 runs 15 residues. The CDR3 DNA follows: TGTGCCACCAGCAGAGACGGACAGGGGAGCTATGGCTACACCTTC. Translation gives CATSRDGQGSYGYTF.

The chain links TRBV5-4 to TRBJ1-2; no firm D call. CDR1 and CDR2 from the germline V gene are SGHNT and YYREEE (reference sequence). Trimming pared 2 bases from V and 6 bases from J, leaving 14 bases between. CDR3 length: 14 residues. The CDR3 nucleotides are TGTGCCAGCAGCTTTGGAGGGTCCTCTGATGGCTACACCTTC. Translating gives CASSFGGSSDGYTF.

This chain links TRBV6-5 with TRBJ1-1; D is unresolved. V lost 0 bases, J lost 5 bases, and 10 bases lay in between. Germline loops: CDR1 MNHEY, CDR2 SVGAGI. The CDR3 runs 14 residues. The CDR3 reads CASSYSRGSTEAFF. The CDR3 DNA is TGTGCCAGCAGTTACTCGAGAGGGAGTACTGAAGCTTTCTTT.

This rearrangement joins TRBV28 to TRBJ2-7; perhaps TRBD2 as D (5 bases). V lost 6 bases and J lost 7, with 22 bases in between. The germline CDR1 and CDR2 sequences are MDHEN and SYDVKM. This CDR3 is built from 15 residues. For the CDR3, the DNA is TGTGCCAGCAGCAGGAGGTCCCTACAACTACGGGAGCAGTACTTC. Its protein product is CASSRRSLQLREQYF.

The table lists this clone with a count of one. The V call is TRBV3-1 (or the pseudogene TRBV3-2), the J call TRBJ2-2; perhaps TRBD1 as D (5 bases). With 2 bases removed from V and 7 bases from J, the gap between germline ends came to 11 bases. CDR3 size: 14 residues. The germline V gene has CDR1 LGHDT and CDR2 YNNKEL (reference sequence). CDR3 protein: CASSQQQVIGELFF. In nucleotides, the CDR3 is TGTGCCAGCAGCCAACAACAGGTTATCGGGGAGCTGTTTTTT.